This entry lists 20 T cell receptor beta chains sequenced from one sample in a study of blood T cell repertoires in COVID-19. Only in-frame clones appear in the TCRdb table, and some are missing; sequencing was by immunoSEQ multiplex PCR. The table has approximately 72,000 clones, approximately 88% seen once. The sequenced material came from peripheral blood. The receptors stem from a man aged 50-59 years with active COVID-19.

This clone occurred once. This chain links TRBV2 with TRBJ1-5; D not resolved. The germline CDR1 and CDR2 sequences are SNHLY and FYNNEI. The germline V and J ends were trimmed by 2 bases and 9 bases, with 14 bases remaining between them. This CDR3 contains 14 residues. The DNA for the CDR3 is TGTGCCAGCAGTGAACAGGCAAAAGGCTTGCCCCAGCATTTT. It codes for CASSEQAKGLPQHF.

The rearrangement joins TRBV6-2 or TRBV6-3 to TRBJ1-4, with D perhaps TRBD1 (6 bases). The CDR3 loop spans 15 amino acids. Germline V gene data show CDR1 as MNHEY and CDR2 as SVGEGT. V was shortened by 1 base and J by 0 bases, with 6 bases between the two germline ends. Here the CDR3 DNA reads TGTGCCAGCAGTTACTACAGGGCAACTAATGAAAAACTGTTTTTT. This translates into CASSYYRATNEKLFF.

This rearrangement joins TRBV27 to TRBJ2-3; perhaps TRBD2 as D (6 bases). This CDR3 region has 16 residues. The V and J ends lost 5 bases and 3 bases respectively, with 18 bases between them. Germline lookup yields CDR1 MNHEY and CDR2 SMNVEV (reference sequence). The CDR3 region has the DNA TGTGCCAGCAGTCCCCGACTAGTATTACCGACAGATACGCAGTATTTT. This translates into CASSPRLVLPTDTQYF.

V and J are TRBV6-6 and TRBJ2-7; TRBD2 matches at 10 bases. V dropped 4 bases and J dropped 5; count of bases not matched to a gene: 8. Germline CDR1 MNHNY, CDR2 SVGAGI (reference sequence). The CDR3 loop spans 15 amino acids. The CDR3 region is CASSWEREGKNEQYF. CDR3 nucleotide sequence: TGTGCCAGCAGTTGGGAGCGGGAGGGCAAGAACGAGCAGTACTTC.

The rearrangement joins TRBV2 to TRBJ2-3; D ambiguous. In germline, CDR1 is SNHLY, CDR2 FYNNEI. The ends were cut back, 5 bases at V and 0 bases at J, with 12 bases in the middle. CDR3 length: 15 residues. CDR3 nucleotide sequence: TGTGCCAGCAGTCCTACATTGACTAGCACAGATACGCAGTATTTT. This encodes CASSPTLTSTDTQYF.

This clone has only a few counts. The chain is built from TRBV4-1 and TRBJ1-1, with TRBD1 identical over 9 bases. J lost 5 bases, V lost 4 bases, and 8 bases had no gene match. There are 15 residues in the CDR3. Germline lookup yields CDR1 MGHRA and CDR2 YSYEKL. This chain's CDR3 is CASSLTTGGYTEAFF. In DNA, the CDR3 is TGCGCCAGCAGCCTGACGACAGGGGGATATACTGAAGCTTTCTTT.

The V and J genes are TRBV4-2 and TRBJ2-3; tentatively, D is TRBD2 (7 bases). Germline CDR1 is LGHNA and CDR2 is YNFKEQ. V lost 1 base, J lost 5 bases, and 16 bases lay in between. The CDR3 is 16 residues long. This chain's CDR3 is CASSQVRGAGRDTQYF. The CDR3 bases are TGTGCCAGCAGCCAAGTCCGGGGGGCGGGGAGAGATACGCAGTATTTT.

The genes are TRBV10-1 and TRBJ2-1; 9 nucleotides line up with TRBD2. Unmatched junction bases numbered 0, after V lost 2 bases and J lost 1 base. The CDR3 consists of 15 residues. Germline V gene lookup returns CDR1 WNHNN and CDR2 SYGVQD (reference sequence). DNA for the CDR3: TGCGCCAGCAGTGAGGGACTAGCGTCCTACAATGAGCAGTTCTTC. This codes for CASSEGLASYNEQFF.

The rearrangement links TRBV27 to TRBJ2-7, with TRBD1 matching over 7 bases. The CDR3 length is 13 residues. Germline values: CDR1 MNHEY, CDR2 SMNVEV (reference sequence). V dropped 4 bases and J dropped 1; count of bases not matched to a gene: 1. CDR3 sequence reads: CASSSRGSYEQYF. Here the CDR3 DNA reads TGTGCCAGCAGTTCCAGGGGGTCCTACGAGCAGTACTTC.

V and J are TRBV7-2 and TRBJ2-3; D ambiguous. Germline CDR1 is SGHTA and CDR2 is FQGNSA. Trimming left V 7 bases short and J 11 bases short, with 13 bases between. This CDR3 has 11 amino acids. The CDR3 nucleotides read TGTGCCAGCACCCTCTCTTGGAGGCAGTATTTT. It yields the protein CASTLSWRQYF.

The V and J genes are TRBV11-3 and TRBJ2-7, with 10 bases aligning to TRBD1. Germline V CDR1 and CDR2: SGHNT, YENEEA. The CDR3 totals 17 residues. V was clipped by 9 bases and J by 0 bases; unmatched bases: 14. In DNA form, the CDR3 reads TGTGCCAGGGTGACAGGGGGCCGCAGAAATAGCTCCTACGAGCAGTACTTC. It specifies CARVTGGRRNSSYEQYF.

The chain joins TRBV27 to TRBJ1-1, with a weak D call TRBD1 (6 bases). Germline V gene lookup returns CDR1 MNHEY and CDR2 SMNVEV (reference sequence). The length of the CDR3 is 13 residues. V was cut by 6 bases and J by 1 base, with 9 bases left in between. This CDR3 reads CASSQGRNTEAFF. CDR3 sequence (DNA): TGTGCCAGCAGCCAGGGGAGGAACACTGAAGCTTTCTTT.

The CDR3 is CASSFLRDSNEKLFF. DNA of the CDR3: TGTGCCAGCAGCTTTCTCCGGGACAGTAATGAAAAACTGTTTTTT. The chain recombines TRBV9 with TRBJ1-4, with 7 positions matching TRBD1. Looked up from germline, CDR1 is SGDLS and CDR2 is YYNGEE. V lost 4 bases, J lost 4 bases, and 7 bases stayed unmatched. The CDR3 is 15 residues long.

This clone was recorded once. The rearrangement joins TRBV19 to TRBJ2-7; 7 bases align to TRBD1. Germline-derived CDR1 and CDR2 are LNHDA and SQIVND (reference sequence). The CDR3 is made up of 15 amino acids. V lost 3 bases, J lost 3 bases, and 8 bases stayed unmatched. The CDR3 spells CASSMFGTVYYEQYF. CDR3 coding DNA: TGTGCCAGTAGTATGTTCGGGACAGTTTACTACGAGCAGTACTTC.

This clone appeared many times. The chain joins TRBV25-1 to TRBJ1-1; D is unclear. V lost 4 bases and J lost 6, with 9 bases in between. The CDR3 is 12 amino acids. Germline CDR1 is MGHDK and CDR2 is SYGVNS. Written as DNA, the CDR3 is TGTGCCAGCAGTGGGAGCTATTCTGAAGCTTTCTTT. Translating gives CASSGSYSEAFF.

J is TRBJ2-3 and V is TRBV3-1 (or the pseudogene TRBV3-2); possible D gene TRBD2, 5 bases. Germline-derived CDR1 and CDR2 are LGHDT and YNNKEL (reference sequence). V was shortened by 0 bases and J by 4 bases, with 8 bases between the two germline ends. The CDR3 is 14 residues long. The CDR3 protein is CASSQDGKADTQYF. The CDR3 DNA is TGTGCCAGCAGCCAAGACGGGAAGGCAGATACGCAGTATTTT.

This chain uses TRBV25-1 with TRBJ2-4; tentatively, D is TRBD1 (5 bases). The CDR3 consists of 14 residues. V lost 3 bases, J lost 1 base, and 7 bases lay in between. From germline, CDR1 is MGHDK and CDR2 SYGVNS. The CDR3 DNA sequence: TGTGCCAGCAGTGACTCAGGGGCCAAAAACATTCAGTACTTC. Protein product: CASSDSGAKNIQYF. Supplemented by reference TRBV25-1 and TRBJ2-4, the full variable domain reads EADIYQTPRYLVIGTGKKITLECSQTMGHDKMYWYQQDPGMELHLIHYSYGVNSTEKGDLSSESTVSRIRTEHFPLTLESARPSHTSQYLCASSDSGAKNIQYFGAGTRLSVL.

The chain uses TRBV10-3 and TRBJ2-3; perhaps TRBD2 as D (6 bases). The germline V and J ends were trimmed by 3 bases and 1 base, with 17 bases remaining between them. The CDR3 is 17 residues long. Germline V gene data show CDR1 as ENHRY and CDR2 as SYGVKD. This chain's CDR3 is CAISEGPPGGRTDTQYF. Written as DNA, the CDR3 is TGTGCCATCAGTGAAGGGCCCCCCGGGGGTCGCACAGATACGCAGTATTTT.

CDR3 amino acids: CSVTSGGASQAFF. The CDR3 DNA reads as TGCAGCGTCACCTCAGGGGGCGCTTCTCAAGCTTTCTTT. The chain couples TRBV29-1 to TRBJ1-1; 8 nucleotides agree with TRBD1. Germline V gene data show CDR1 as SQVTM and CDR2 as ANQGSEA. Germline trimming cut 6 bases from V and 9 bases from J; bases unmatched to any gene: 12. This CDR3 is built from 13 residues.

V and J are TRBV10-3 and TRBJ2-7; 7 nucleotides match TRBD2. In germline, CDR1 is ENHRY, CDR2 SYGVKD. The CDR3 totals 15 residues. The ends lost 0 bases at V and 3 bases at J; junction bases unmatched: 5. In DNA form, the CDR3 reads TGTGCCATCAGTGAGTCGGCAGGGAGGGTCTACGAGCAGTACTTC. Translating it yields CAISESAGRVYEQYF.